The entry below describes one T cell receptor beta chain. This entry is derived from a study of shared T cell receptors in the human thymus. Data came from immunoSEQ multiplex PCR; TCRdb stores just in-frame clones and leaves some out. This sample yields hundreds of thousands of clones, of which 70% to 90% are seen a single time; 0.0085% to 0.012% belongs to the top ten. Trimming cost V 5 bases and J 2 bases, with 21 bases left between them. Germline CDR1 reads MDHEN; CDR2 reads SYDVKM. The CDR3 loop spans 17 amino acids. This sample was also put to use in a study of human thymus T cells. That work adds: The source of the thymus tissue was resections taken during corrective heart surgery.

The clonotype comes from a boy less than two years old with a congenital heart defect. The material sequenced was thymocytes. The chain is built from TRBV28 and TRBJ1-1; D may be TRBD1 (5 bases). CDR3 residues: CASSPQATSQGNTEAFF. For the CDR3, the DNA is TGTGCCAGCAGTCCGCAAGCAACCTCTCAGGGAAACACTGAAGCTTTCTTT.